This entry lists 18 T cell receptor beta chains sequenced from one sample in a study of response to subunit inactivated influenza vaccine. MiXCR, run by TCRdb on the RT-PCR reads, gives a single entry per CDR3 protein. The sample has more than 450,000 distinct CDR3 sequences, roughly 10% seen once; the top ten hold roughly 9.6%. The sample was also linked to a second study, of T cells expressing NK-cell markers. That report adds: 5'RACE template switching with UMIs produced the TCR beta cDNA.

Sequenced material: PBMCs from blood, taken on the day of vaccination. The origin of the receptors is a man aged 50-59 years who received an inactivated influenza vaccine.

CDR3 sequence: CASSRQGSHEQYF. As DNA, the CDR3 is TGTGCCAGCAGCCGACAGGGTTCCCACGAGCAGTACTTC. The V and J genes are TRBV6-2 or TRBV6-3 and TRBJ2-7, with 7 bases fitting TRBD1. This CDR3 spans 13 amino acids. CDR1 is MNHEY, CDR2 SVGEGT, per germline. Trimming cost V 6 bases and J 5 bases; bases outside gene matches: 7.

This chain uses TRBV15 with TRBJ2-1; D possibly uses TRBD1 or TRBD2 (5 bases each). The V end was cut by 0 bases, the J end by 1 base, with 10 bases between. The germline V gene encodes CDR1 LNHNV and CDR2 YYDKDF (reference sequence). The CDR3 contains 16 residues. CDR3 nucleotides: TGTGCCACCAGCAGAGATCGGGGACCATCCTACAATGAGCAGTTCTTC. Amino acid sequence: CATSRDRGPSYNEQFF.

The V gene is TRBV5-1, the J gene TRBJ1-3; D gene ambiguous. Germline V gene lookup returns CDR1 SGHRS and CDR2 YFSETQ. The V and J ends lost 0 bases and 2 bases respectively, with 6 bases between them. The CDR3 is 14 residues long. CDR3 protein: CASSLEAAGNTIYF. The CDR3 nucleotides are TGCGCCAGCAGCTTGGAGGCAGCTGGAAACACCATATATTTT.

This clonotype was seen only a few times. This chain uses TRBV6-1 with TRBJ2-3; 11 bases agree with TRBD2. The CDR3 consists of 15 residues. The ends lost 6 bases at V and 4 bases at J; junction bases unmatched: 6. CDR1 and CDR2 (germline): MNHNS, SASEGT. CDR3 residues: CASRISGRGSDTQYF. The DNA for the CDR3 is TGTGCCAGCAGAATTAGCGGGAGGGGATCAGATACGCAGTATTTT.

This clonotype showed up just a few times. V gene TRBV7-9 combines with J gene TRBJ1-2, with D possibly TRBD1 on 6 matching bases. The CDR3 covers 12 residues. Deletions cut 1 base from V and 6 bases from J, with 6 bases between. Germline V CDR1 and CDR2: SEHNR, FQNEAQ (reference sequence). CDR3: CASSLDRDGYTF. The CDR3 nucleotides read TGTGCCAGCAGCTTAGACAGGGATGGCTACACCTTC.

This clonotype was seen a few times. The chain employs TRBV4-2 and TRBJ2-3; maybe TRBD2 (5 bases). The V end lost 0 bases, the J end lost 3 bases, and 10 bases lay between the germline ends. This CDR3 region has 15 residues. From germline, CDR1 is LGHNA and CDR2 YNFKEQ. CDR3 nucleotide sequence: TGTGCCAGCAGCCAAGAGCCCCTAGCTACAGATACGCAGTATTTT. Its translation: CASSQEPLATDTQYF.

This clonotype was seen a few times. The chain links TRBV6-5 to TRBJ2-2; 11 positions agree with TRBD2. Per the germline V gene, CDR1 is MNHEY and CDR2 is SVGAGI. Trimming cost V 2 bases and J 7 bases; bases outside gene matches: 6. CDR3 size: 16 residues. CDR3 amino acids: CASSYVSGGAGGELFF. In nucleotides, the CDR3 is TGTGCCAGCAGTTACGTTAGCGGGGGGGCCGGCGGGGAGCTGTTTTTT.

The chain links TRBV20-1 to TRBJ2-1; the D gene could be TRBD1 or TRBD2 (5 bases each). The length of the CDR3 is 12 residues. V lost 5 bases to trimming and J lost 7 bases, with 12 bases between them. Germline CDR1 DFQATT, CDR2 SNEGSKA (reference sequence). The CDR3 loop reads CSAQGPGNEQFF. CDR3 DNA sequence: TGCAGTGCTCAGGGCCCGGGAAATGAGCAGTTCTTC.

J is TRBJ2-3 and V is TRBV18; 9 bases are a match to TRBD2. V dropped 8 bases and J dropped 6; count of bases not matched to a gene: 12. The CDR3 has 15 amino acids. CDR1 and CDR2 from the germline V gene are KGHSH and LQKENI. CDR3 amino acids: CASEGPAGGWDTQYF. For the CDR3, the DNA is TGTGCCAGCGAAGGCCCAGCGGGGGGCTGGGATACGCAGTATTTT.

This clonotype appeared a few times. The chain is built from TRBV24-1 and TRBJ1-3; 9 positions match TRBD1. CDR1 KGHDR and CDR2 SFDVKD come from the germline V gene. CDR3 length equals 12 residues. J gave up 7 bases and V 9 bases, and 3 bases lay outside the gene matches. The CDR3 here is CATSDRGNTIYF. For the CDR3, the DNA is TGTGCCACCTCCGACAGGGGGAACACCATATATTTT.

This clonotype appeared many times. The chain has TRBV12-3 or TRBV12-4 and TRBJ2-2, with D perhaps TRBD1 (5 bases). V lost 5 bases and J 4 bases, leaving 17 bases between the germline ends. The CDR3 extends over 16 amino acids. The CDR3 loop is CASSLSQGRPTGELFF. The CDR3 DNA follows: TGTGCCAGCAGTCTATCCCAGGGCAGGCCCACCGGGGAGCTGTTTTTT.

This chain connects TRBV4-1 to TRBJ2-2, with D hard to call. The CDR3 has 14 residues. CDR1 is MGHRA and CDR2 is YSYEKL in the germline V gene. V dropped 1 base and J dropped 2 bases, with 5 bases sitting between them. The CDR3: CASSQGSNTGELFF. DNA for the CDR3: TGCGCCAGCAGCCAAGGCAGCAACACCGGGGAGCTGTTTTTT.

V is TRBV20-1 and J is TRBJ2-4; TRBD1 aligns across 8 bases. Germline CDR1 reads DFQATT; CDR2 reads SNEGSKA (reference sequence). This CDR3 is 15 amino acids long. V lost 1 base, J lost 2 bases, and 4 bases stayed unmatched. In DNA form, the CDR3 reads TGCAGTGCTAGAGCGACAGGGGTAACCAAAAACATTCAGTACTTC. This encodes CSARATGVTKNIQYF.

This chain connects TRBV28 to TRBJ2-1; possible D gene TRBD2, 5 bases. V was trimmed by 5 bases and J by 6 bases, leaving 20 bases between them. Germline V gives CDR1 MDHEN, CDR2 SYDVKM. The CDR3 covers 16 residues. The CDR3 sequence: CASSAPYGEPRNEQFF. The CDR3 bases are TGTGCCAGCAGTGCCCCGTACGGGGAGCCGCGCAATGAGCAGTTCTTC.

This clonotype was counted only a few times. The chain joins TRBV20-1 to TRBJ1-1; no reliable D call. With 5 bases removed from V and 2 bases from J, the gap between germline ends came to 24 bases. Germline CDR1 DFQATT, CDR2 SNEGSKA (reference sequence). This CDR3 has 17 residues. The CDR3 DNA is TGCAGTGCTCACACGGATCCTTTCCCGAGACCCAACACTGAAGCTTTCTTT. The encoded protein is CSAHTDPFPRPNTEAFF.

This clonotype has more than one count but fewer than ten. CDR3 in DNA: TGCGCCAGCAGCCAAGACAACGCGGTTGAGCAGTTCTTC. Its protein product is CASSQDNAVEQFF. The chain employs TRBV4-1 and TRBJ2-1, with D unresolved. In germline, CDR1 is MGHRA, CDR2 YSYEKL. V lost 0 bases and J lost 9, with 9 bases in between. The CDR3 has 13 residues.

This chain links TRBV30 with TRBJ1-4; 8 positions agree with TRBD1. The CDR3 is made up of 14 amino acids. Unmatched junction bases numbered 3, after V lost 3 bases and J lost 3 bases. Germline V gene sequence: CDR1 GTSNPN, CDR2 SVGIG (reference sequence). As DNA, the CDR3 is TGTGCCTGGAGGGTGGGACAGGCTAATGAAAAACTGTTTTTT. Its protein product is CAWRVGQANEKLFF.

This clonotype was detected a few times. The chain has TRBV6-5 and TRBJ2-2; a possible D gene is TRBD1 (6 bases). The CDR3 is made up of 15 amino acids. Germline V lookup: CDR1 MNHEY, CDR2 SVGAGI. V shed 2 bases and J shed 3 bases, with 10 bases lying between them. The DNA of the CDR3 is TGTGCCAGCAGTTACGGGACATTTGACACCGGGGAGCTGTTTTTT. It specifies CASSYGTFDTGELFF.